These 6 T cell receptor beta chains originate from one sample sequenced in a study of high-grade serous ovarian cancer treatment subgroups (dated by TCRdb to the early 2020s). Collection of tumor samples took place before definitive surgery or chemotherapy. The library came from the immunoSEQ multiplex PCR assay. Imported from immuneACCESS, the table was reduced by TCRdb to in-frame sequences with V and J called. These copies leave out some clones; in studies compared against another copy, an unresolved V gene accounts for under half, and the cause of the remainder is not known. The sample table lists several thousand clones, more than 60% of them with a count of one. The ten largest clonotypes hold 4.5% to 6.5% of the sample. Sequencing was done on a sample of tumor tissue. The receptors were gathered from a human patient with high-grade serous ovarian cancer.

This clone was seen just once. The chain recombines TRBV7-5 with TRBJ2-1; the table's D call, TRBD2, has no DNA check behind it. TRBV7-5 corresponds to a pseudogene. The CDR3 runs 16 residues. The CDR3 coding sequence is TGTGCCAGAAGCTTAGGGGGGTCAGGGGAGGGCAATGAGCAGTTCTTC. Protein: CARSLGGSGEGNEQFF.

The chain has TRBV5-1 and TRBJ2-5; TRBD2 agrees at 10 bases. Trimming removed 3 bases from V and 4 bases from J; junction bases left unmatched: 3. CDR1 and CDR2 (germline): SGHRS, YFSETQ. This CDR3 spans 14 amino acids. This CDR3 reads CASSSLAGVETQYF. The CDR3 DNA sequence: TGCGCCAGCAGCTCCCTAGCGGGGGTAGAGACCCAGTACTTC.

The chain carries TRBV9 and TRBJ2-3, with D possibly TRBD2 on 5 matching bases. Trimming took off 4 bases at V and 0 bases at J, with 9 bases between the two ends. The CDR3 extends over 14 amino acids. In germline, CDR1 is SGDLS, CDR2 YYNGEE. The CDR3: CASSLAGSTDTQYF. In DNA form, the CDR3 reads TGTGCCAGCAGCCTTGCGGGTAGCACAGATACGCAGTATTTT. The whole variable domain, filled in from reference TRBV9 and TRBJ2-3, reads DSGVTQTPKHLITATGQRVTLRCSPRSGDLSVYWYQQSLDQGLQFLIQYYNGEERAKGNILERFSAQQFPDLHSELNLSSLELGDSALYFCASSLAGSTDTQYFGPGTRLTVL.

The chain couples TRBV20-1 to TRBJ1-2; no definite D call. Per germline, CDR1 DFQATT and CDR2 SNEGSKA (reference sequence). This CDR3 region has 11 residues. V lost 0 bases, J lost 6 bases, and 5 bases lay in between. The CDR3 region is CSARDPHGYTF. CDR3 bases: TGCAGTGCTAGAGACCCTCATGGCTACACCTTC.

The genes are TRBV6-1 and TRBJ2-1; possibly TRBD1 or TRBD2 for D (5 bases each). Germline assignment: CDR1 MNHNS and CDR2 SASEGT. V gave up 4 bases and J gave up 6 bases, with 19 bases separating them. The CDR3 sequence is 16 residues long. The CDR3 sequence is CASSAPGTRTGNEQFF. The CDR3 DNA reads as TGTGCCAGCAGTGCCCCCGGGACGAGGACCGGCAATGAGCAGTTCTTC.

The rearrangement joins TRBV9 to TRBJ2-1, with 8 bases lining up with TRBD2. Germline CDR1 is SGDLS and CDR2 is YYNGEE. V shed 3 bases and J 7 bases; nucleotides not matched to a gene: 6. The CDR3 loop spans 14 amino acids. CDR3 DNA: TGTGCCAGCAGCGCCCGGACGGGGGGGAATGAGCAGTTCTTC. Translation gives CASSARTGGNEQFF. The entire variable domain, with the rest obtained from reference TRBV9 and TRBJ2-1, is as follows: DSGVTQTPKHLITATGQRVTLRCSPRSGDLSVYWYQQSLDQGLQFLIQYYNGEERAKGNILERFSAQQFPDLHSELNLSSLELGDSALYFCASSARTGGNEQFFGPGTRLTVL.